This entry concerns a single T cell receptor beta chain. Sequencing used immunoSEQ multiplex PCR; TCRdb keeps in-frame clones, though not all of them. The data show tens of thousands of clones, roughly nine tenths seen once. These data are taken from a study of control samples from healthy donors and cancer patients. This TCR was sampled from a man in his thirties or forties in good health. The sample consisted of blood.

The CDR3 loop reads CAWISQTIQYF. In nucleotides, the CDR3 is TGTGCCTGGATCTCACAAACCATTCAGTACTTC. V and J are TRBV30 and TRBJ2-4; no definite D call. Germline CDR1 reads GTSNPN; CDR2 reads SVGIG (reference sequence). CDR3 length: 11 residues. Trimming removed 4 bases from V and 9 bases from J, with 10 bases in between.